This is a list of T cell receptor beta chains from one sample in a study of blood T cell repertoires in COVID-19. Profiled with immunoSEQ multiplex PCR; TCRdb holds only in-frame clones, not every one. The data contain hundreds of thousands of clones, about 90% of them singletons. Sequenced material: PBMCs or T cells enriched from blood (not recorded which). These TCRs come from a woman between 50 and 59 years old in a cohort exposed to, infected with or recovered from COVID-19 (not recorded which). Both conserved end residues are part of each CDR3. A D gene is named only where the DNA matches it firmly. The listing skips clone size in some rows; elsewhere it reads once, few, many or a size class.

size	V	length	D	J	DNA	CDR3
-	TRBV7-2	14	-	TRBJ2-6	TGTGCCAGCAGCTTAGTAGCTGGGGCCAACGTCCTGACTTTC	CASSLVAGANVLTF
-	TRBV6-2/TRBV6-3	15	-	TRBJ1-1	TGTGCCAGCAGTAAACTTTCCTCCGAGGATATCCAAGCTTTCTTT	CASSKLSSEDIQAFF
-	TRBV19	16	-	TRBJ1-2	TGTGCCAGTACCAATGGCAGGGGCCCAGTTGCCTATGGCTACACCTTC	CASTNGRGPVAYGYTF
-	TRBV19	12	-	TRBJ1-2	TGTGCCAGTAGTACCCGAGACAATCGCTACACCTTC	CASSTRDNRYTF
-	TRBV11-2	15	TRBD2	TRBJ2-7	TGTGCCAGCAGCTCACTAGCCGGGGGGGCCGGTGAGCAGTACTTC	CASSSLAGGAGEQYF
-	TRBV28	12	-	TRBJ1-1	TGTGCCAGCAGCCCAGGGTCCACTGAAGCTTTCTTT	CASSPGSTEAFF
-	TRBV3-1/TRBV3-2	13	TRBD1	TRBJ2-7	TGTGCCAGCAGCCGGACAGGGAGTCGCGAGCAGTACTTC	CASSRTGSREQYF
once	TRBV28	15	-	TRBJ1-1	TGTGCCAGCAGTCTCTTGGACAGCAGCCACACTGAAGCTTTCTTT	CASSLLDSSHTEAFF
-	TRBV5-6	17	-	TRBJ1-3	TGTGCCAGCAGCTTGGGCGCAGGGGCTACCTCTGGAAACACCATATATTTT	CASSLGAGATSGNTIYF
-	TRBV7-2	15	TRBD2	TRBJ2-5	TGTGCCAGCAGCTTTAATAGCGGGCTGCAAGAGACCCAGTACTTC	CASSFNSGLQETQYF
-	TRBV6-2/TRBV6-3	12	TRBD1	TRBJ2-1	TGTGCCAGCAGTTTTCGAGGGACAGTTCAGTTCTTC	CASSFRGTVQFF
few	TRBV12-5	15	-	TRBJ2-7	TGTGCTAGTGGTTTGAACTTGGGAGTGCCCTACGAGCAGTACTTC	CASGLNLGVPYEQYF
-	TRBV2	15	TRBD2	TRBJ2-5	TGTGCCAGCAGGGAGACTAGCGGCGGCCAGGAGACCCAGTACTTC	CASRETSGGQETQYF
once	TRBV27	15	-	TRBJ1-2	TGTGCCAGCAGGCGTAGTGGGAGTTCTAACTATGGCTACACCTTC	CASRRSGSSNYGYTF
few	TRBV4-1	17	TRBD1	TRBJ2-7	TGCGCCAGCAGCCAAGGGGGACAGGGGGAGTCTTCGTACGAGCAGTACTTC	CASSQGGQGESSYEQYF
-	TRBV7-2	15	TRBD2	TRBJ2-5	TGTGCCAGCAGCTTTGGACTAGCGGGCACGGAGACCCAGTACTTC	CASSFGLAGTETQYF
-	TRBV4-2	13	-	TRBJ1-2	TGTGCCAGCAGCCACTCGAGTAGGGGTGGCTACACCTTC	CASSHSSRGGYTF
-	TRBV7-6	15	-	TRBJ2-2	TGTGCCAGCAGCCCACCACACACGAACACCGGGGAGCTGTTTTTT	CASSPPHTNTGELFF
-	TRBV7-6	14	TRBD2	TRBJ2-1	TGTGCCAGCAGTAATAGCGGGGGGGCCCGCGAGCAGTTCTTC	CASSNSGGAREQFF
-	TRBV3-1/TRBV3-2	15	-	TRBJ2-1	TGTGCCAGCAGCCAAGGACGGAACAGGGAGGGTGAGCAGTTCTTC	CASSQGRNREGEQFF
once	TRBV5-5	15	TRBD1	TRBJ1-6	TGTGCCAGCAGCGGGGACAGGGTTGGTAATTCACCCCTCCACTTT	CASSGDRVGNSPLHF
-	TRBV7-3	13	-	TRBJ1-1	TGTGCCAGCCAACGGCAAGGGGTGGGTGAAGCTTTCTTT	CASQRQGVGEAFF
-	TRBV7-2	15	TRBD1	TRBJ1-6	TGTGCCAGCAGCTTAGGTTTCAGGGGGGATGCACCCCTCCACTTT	CASSLGFRGDAPLHF
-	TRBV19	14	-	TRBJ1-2	TGTGCCAGTACAGATTGGAGGGTTCCCTATGGCTACACCTTC	CASTDWRVPYGYTF
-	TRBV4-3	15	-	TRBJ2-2	TGCGCCAGCAGAACGGACAGCTCGAACACCGGGGAGCTGTTTTTT	CASRTDSSNTGELFF
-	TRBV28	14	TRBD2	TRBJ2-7	TGCGCCAGCAGTCCCGGGACTAACTCCTACGAGCAGTACTTC	CASSPGTNSYEQYF
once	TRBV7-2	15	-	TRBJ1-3	TGTGCCAGCAGCGCATTTCGAGGATCTGGAAACACCATATATTTT	CASSAFRGSGNTIYF
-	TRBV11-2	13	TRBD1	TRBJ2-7	TGTGCCAGCACCCACAGGGGAAACTACGAGCAGTACTTC	CASTHRGNYEQYF
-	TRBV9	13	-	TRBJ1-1	TGTGCCAGCAGCGTTGACATGAACACTGAAGCTTTCTTT	CASSVDMNTEAFF
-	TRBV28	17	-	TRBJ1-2	TGTGCCAGCAGTTTACCTCAGGGGATTACCTCTTTCTATGGCTACACCTTC	CASSLPQGITSFYGYTF
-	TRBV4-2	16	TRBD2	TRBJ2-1	TGTGCCAGCAGCCAAGTAGCGGGGGCGGGGTACAATGAGCAGTTCTTC	CASSQVAGAGYNEQFF
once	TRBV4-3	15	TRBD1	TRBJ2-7	TGCGCCAGCAGCCAACACACGGGACAGACTTACGAGCAGTACTTC	CASSQHTGQTYEQYF
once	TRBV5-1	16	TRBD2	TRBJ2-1	TGCGCCAGCAGCTTGCAGCTAGCGGGGGAATACAATGAGCAGTTCTTC	CASSLQLAGEYNEQFF
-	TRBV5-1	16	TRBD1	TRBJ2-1	TGCGCCAGCAGCATAGGGACAGACCGGTCCTACAATGAGCAGTTCTTC	CASSIGTDRSYNEQFF
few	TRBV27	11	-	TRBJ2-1	TGTGCCAGCAGTTCAGGGTTTGAGCAGTTCTTC	CASSSGFEQFF
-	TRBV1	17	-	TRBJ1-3	TGCACCAGCAGCCAAGATCCGGGCCAGGGTGTGGGAAACACCATATATTTT	CTSSQDPGQGVGNTIYF
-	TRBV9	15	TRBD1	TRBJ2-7	TGTGCCAGCAGCGCCGGGACAGGGACCGTCGACGAGCAGTACTTC	CASSAGTGTVDEQYF
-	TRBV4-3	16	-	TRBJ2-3	TGCGCCAGCAGCCAAGAATTGCCAGCGGGCACAGATACGCAGTATTTT	CASSQELPAGTDTQYF
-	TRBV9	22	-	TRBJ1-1	TGTGCCAGCAGCGTACGTCCGTTTAAATTCTGGTCTGGAGGGACTCCGAACACTGAAGCTTTCTTT	CASSVRPFKFWSGGTPNTEAFF
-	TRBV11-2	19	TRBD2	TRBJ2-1	TGTGCCAGCAGCTTATGGGGACTAGCGGGGGGCCCGACCTACAATGAGCAGTTCTTC	CASSLWGLAGGPTYNEQFF
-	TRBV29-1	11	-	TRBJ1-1	TGCAGCGTTGAAGATCGCGGTTCCTATTTCTTT	CSVEDRGSYFF
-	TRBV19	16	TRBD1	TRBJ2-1	TGTGCCAGTAGGTCTGGAGTCTGGACAGGGGGCAATGAGCAGTTCTTC	CASRSGVWTGGNEQFF
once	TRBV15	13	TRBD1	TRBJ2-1	TGTGCCACCAGTAGAGACAGGGACAATGAGCAGTTCTTC	CATSRDRDNEQFF
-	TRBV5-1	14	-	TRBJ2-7	TGCGCCAGCAGCTTGGAGGGGGGGCCGGGAGAGCAGTACTTC	CASSLEGGPGEQYF
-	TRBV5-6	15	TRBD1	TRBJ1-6	TGTGCCAGCAGCTGGAGGACAGGGAGTGGTGGACCCCTCCACTTT	CASSWRTGSGGPLHF
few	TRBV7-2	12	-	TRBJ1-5	TGTGCCAGCAGCTTAGGGCTTGGGCCCCAGCATTTT	CASSLGLGPQHF
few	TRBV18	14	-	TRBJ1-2	TGTGCCAGCTCACCCGATAAAGACAGCTATGGCTACACCTTC	CASSPDKDSYGYTF
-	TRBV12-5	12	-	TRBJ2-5	TGTGCTAGTGGGTACAGGCAAGAGACCCAGTACTTC	CASGYRQETQYF
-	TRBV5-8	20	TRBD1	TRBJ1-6	TGTGCCAGCAGCTCCCAGAAGACAGGGAGAATTCGCTCCTATAATTCACCCCTCCACTTT	CASSSQKTGRIRSYNSPLHF
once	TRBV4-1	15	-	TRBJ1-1	TGCGCCAGCAGCCAACTCCGGGGGAAGAGTACTGAAGCTTTCTTT	CASSQLRGKSTEAFF